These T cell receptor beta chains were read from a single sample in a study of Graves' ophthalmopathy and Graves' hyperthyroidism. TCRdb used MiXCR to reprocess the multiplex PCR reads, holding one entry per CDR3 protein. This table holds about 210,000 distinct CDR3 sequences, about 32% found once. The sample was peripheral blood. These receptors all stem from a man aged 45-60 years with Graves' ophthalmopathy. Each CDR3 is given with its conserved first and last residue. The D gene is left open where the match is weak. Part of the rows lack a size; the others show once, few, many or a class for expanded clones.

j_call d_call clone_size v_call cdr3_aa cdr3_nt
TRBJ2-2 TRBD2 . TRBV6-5 CASSYRGSVSGELFF TGTGCCAGCAGTTATCGCGGGAGTGTTTCCGGGGAGCTGTTTTTT
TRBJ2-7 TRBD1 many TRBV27 CANAGQGIYEQYF TGTGCCAACGCGGGACAGGGTATCTACGAGCAGTACTTC
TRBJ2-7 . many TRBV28 CASSSTMLEQYF TGTGCCAGCAGCTCGACTATGCTCGAGCAGTACTTC
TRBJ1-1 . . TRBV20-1 CSAREGRTRNTEAFF TGCAGTGCTAGAGAGGGGAGGACAAGGAACACTGAAGCTTTCTTT
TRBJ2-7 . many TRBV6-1 CASSEGELPYEQYF TGTGCCAGCAGTGAGGGAGAGCTTCCCTACGAGCAGTACTTC
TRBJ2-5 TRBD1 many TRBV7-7 CASSPKGTGVLQETQYF TGTGCTAGCAGCCCCAAAGGGACAGGAGTACTTCAAGAGACCCAGTACTTC
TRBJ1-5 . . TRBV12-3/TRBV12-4 CASSLASGGYSNQPQHF TGTGCCAGCAGTTTAGCATCGGGGGGTTATAGCAATCAGCCCCAGCATTTT
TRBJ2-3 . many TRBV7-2 CASSLAGDSTDTQYF TGTGCCAGCAGCTTAGCTGGAGATAGCACAGATACGCAGTATTTT
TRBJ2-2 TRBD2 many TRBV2 CASSEPPGGNTGELFF TGTGCCAGCAGTGAGCCTCCGGGGGGAAACACCGGGGAGCTGTTTTTT
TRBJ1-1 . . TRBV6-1 CASTTVGENTEAFF TGTGCCAGCACCACCGTAGGGGAGAACACTGAAGCTTTCTTT
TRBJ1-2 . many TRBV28 CASSPTRTSTNYGYTF TGTGCCAGCAGCCCGACCCGGACAAGTACTAACTATGGCTACACCTTC
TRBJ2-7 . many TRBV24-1 CATSDADSSYEQYF TGTGCCACCAGTGACGCAGACTCCTCCTACGAGCAGTACTTC
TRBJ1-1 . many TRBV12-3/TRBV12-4 CASSQYGGEGTEAFF TGTGCCAGCAGCCAATATGGAGGTGAGGGAACTGAAGCTTTCTTT
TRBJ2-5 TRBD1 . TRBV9 CASSTGTANQETQYF TGTGCCAGCAGCACCGGGACAGCTAACCAAGAGACCCAGTACTTC
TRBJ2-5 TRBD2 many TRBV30 CAWSAALAGLETQYF TGTGCCTGGAGTGCCGCTTTAGCGGGATTGGAGACCCAGTACTTC
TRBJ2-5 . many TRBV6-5 CASSYPALDYEETQYF TGTGCCAGCAGTTACCCCGCCTTGGACTATGAAGAGACCCAGTACTTC
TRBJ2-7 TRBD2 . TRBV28 CASSLIFGLAGVYSYEQYF TGTGCCAGCAGTTTAATTTTCGGACTAGCGGGAGTTTACTCCTACGAGCAGTACTTC
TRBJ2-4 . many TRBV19 CASSIAGKNIQYF TGTGCCAGTAGTATAGCAGGCAAAAACATTCAGTACTTC
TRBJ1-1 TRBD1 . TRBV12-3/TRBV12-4 CASSLGDRMNTEAFF TGTGCCAGCAGTTTAGGGGACAGGATGAACACTGAAGCTTTCTTT
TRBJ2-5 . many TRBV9 CASSEGTIQGETQYF TGTGCCAGCAGCGAGGGGACCATCCAAGGGGAGACCCAGTACTTC
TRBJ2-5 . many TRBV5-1 CASSKTEGRETQYF TGCGCCAGCAGCAAGACAGAGGGCAGAGAGACCCAGTACTTC
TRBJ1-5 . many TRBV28 CASSSGIGNQPQHF TGTGCCAGCAGTTCAGGGATTGGGAATCAGCCCCAGCATTTT
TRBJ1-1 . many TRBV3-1 CAAGGGPEAFF TGTGCCGCGGGGGGGGGCCCTGAAGCTTTCTTT
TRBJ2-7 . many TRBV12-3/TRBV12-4 CASSLEGYEQYF TGTGCCAGCAGTTTAGAAGGTTACGAGCAGTACTTC
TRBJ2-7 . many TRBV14 CASSQEQGGWYEQYF TGTGCCAGCAGCCAAGAACAGGGAGGTTGGTACGAGCAGTACTTC
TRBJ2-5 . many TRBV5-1 CASSLAEGGETQYF TGCGCCAGCAGCTTGGCCGAAGGAGGAGAGACCCAGTACTTC